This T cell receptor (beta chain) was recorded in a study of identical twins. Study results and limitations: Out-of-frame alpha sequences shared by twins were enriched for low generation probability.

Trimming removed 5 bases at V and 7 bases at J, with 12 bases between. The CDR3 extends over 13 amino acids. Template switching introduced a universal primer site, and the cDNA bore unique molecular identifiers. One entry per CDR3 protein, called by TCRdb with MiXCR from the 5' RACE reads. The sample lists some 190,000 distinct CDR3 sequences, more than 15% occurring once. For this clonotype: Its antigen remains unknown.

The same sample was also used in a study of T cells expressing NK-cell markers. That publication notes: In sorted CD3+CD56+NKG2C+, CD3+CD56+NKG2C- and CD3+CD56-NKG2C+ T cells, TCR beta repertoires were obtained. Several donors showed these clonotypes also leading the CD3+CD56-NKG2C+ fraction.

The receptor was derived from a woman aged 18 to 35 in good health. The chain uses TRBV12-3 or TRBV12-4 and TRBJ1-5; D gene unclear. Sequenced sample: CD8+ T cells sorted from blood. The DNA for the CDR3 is TGTGCCAGCAGTAAAGGTACTGGACAGCCCCAGCATTTT. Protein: CASSKGTGQPQHF.